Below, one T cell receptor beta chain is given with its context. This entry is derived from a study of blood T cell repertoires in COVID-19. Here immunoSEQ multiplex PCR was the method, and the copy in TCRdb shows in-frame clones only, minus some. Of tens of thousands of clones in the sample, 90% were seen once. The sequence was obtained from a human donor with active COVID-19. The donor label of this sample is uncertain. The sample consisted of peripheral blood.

CDR3 loop: CSVAFGTEDGYTF. The CDR3 nucleotides read TGCAGCGTTGCCTTTGGGACTGAAGATGGCTACACCTTC. The chain couples TRBV29-1 to TRBJ1-2, with D maybe TRBD1 (5 bases). With 4 bases removed from V and 6 bases from J, the gap between germline ends came to 15 bases. CDR1 and CDR2 (germline): SQVTM, ANQGSEA. This CDR3 has 13 amino acids.